This TCR beta chain was identified in a study of molecular identifiers for immune sequencing clone quantification. As for the study in general: With replicates, the RNA of around 18,000 or 91,000 naive CD8 cells was split five ways and four were sequenced.

This clonotype was counted many times. CDR1 DFQATT and CDR2 SNEGSKA come from the germline V gene (reference sequence). Trimming took off 1 base at V and 0 bases at J, with 4 bases between the two ends. This CDR3 is 13 amino acids long. TCRdb reprocessed the PCR reads via MiXCR and lists one record per CDR3 protein. The table lists 250,000 to 350,000 distinct CDR3 sequences, 20% to 25% of them singletons, with approximately 0.84% in the top ten. The TCR comes from a human donor in good health. Some libraries in this study had Jurkat cell RNA spiked in. The chain joins TRBV20-1 to TRBJ1-3, with D hard to call. The sequencing sample was made of naive CD8+ T cells from blood, with Jurkat cell RNA spiked in. Subset defined: FACS-sorted CD8+CD4-CCR7+CD45RA+ naive T cells. CDR3 loop: CSARGTSGNTIYF. The CDR3 DNA reads TGCAGTGCTAGAGGCACCTCTGGAAACACCATATATTTT.